This TCR beta chain comes out of a study of cytomegalovirus exposure and HLA in healthy donors. Study-level results: Subsequent analysis found a tendency for first-cohort TCR clusters to co-occur within the 90 to 150 validation repertoires. According to the study, around 180 TCR beta chains were cytomegalovirus-associated.

Assay: immunoSEQ multiplex PCR; the TCRdb copy retains only in-frame clones and omits some. This table holds over 250,000 clones, 80% to 90% found once. In the case of this clone: Its specificity is unknown.

CDR1 is GTSNPN, CDR2 SVGIG, per germline (reference sequence). With 2 bases clipped from V and 4 bases from J, the junction kept 1 base outside the gene matches. This CDR3 contains 13 residues. The TCR sequence derives from a woman aged 18-29 years in good health and CMV-seronegative. What was sequenced was PBMCs. The chain combines TRBV30 with TRBJ2-2, with 7 bases fitting TRBD1. The CDR3 DNA reads as TGTGCCTGGAGTCCAGGGGGCACCGGGGAGCTGTTTTTT. Amino acids: CAWSPGGTGELFF.